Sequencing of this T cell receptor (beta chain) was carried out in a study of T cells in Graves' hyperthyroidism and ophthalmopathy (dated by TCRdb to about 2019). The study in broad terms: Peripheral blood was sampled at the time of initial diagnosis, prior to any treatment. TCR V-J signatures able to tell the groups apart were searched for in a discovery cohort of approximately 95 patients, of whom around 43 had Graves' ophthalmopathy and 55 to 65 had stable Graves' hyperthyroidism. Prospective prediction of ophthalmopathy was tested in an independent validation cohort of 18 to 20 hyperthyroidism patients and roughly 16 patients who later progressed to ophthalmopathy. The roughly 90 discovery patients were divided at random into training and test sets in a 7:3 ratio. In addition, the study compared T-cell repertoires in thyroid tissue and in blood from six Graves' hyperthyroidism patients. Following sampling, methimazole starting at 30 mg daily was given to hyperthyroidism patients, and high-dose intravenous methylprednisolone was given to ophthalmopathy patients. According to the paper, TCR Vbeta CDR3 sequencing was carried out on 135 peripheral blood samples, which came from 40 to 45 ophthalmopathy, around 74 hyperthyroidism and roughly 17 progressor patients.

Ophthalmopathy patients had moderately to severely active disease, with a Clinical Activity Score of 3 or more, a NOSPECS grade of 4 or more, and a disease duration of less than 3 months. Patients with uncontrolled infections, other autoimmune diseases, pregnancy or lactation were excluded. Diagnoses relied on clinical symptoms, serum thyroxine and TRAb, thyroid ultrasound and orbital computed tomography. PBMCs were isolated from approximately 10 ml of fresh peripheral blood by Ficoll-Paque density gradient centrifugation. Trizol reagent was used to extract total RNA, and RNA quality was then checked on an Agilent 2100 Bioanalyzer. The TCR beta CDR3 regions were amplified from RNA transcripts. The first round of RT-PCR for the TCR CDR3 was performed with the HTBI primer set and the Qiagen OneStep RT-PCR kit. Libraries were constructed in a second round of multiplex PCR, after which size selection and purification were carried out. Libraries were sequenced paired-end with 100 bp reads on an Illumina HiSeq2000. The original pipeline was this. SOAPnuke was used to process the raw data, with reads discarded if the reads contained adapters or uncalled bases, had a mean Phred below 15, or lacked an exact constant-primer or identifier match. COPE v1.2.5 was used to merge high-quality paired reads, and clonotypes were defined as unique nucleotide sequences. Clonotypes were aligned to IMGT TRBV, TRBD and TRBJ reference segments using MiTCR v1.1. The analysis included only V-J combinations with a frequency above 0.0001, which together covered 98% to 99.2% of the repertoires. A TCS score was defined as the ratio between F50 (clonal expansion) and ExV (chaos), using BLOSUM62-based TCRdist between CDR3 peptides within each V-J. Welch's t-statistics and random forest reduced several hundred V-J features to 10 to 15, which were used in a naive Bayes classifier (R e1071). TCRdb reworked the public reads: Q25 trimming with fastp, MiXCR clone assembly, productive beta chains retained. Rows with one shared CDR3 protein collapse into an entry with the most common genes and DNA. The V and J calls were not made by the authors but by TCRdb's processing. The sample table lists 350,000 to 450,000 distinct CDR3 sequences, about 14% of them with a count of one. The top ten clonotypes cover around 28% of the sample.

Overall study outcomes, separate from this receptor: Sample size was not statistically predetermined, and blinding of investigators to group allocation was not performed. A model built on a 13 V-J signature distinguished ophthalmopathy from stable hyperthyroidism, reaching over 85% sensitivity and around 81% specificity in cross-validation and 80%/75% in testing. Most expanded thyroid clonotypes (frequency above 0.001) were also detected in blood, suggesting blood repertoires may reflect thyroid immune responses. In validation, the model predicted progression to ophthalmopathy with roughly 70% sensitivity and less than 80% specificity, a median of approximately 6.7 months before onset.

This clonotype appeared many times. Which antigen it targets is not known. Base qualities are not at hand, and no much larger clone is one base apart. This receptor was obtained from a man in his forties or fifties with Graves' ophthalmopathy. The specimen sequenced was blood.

The CDR3 region: CAWNRQEFLYGYTF. The sequence in DNA is TGTGCCTGGAATCGCCAAGAATTTCTCTATGGCTACACCTTC. The chain is encoded by TRBV30 joined to TRBJ1-2; the D gene is not confidently resolved. The CDR3 runs 14 amino acids, cysteine and phenylalanine included. The kept DNA is CDR3 alone, 42 bases in frame from the first base. A distance of 16 bases separates the germline ends of V and J, which lose 4 bases and 4 bases respectively. Per the germline V gene (reference sequence), GTSNPN is the CDR1 and SVGIG is the CDR2.